Following are 26 T cell receptor beta chains from one sample sequenced in a study of shared clonotypes between healthy human individuals. Using immunoSEQ multiplex PCR, the repertoire was profiled, and TCRdb retains in-frame clones only, with some absent. The table lists 2.3 million or so clones, 85% to 95% of them singletons. Sequencing used naive CD4+ T cells from PBMCs. As to subset: CD45RA+ positively selected. These receptors came from a man aged 18 to 35 in good health. Some clones in this sample may be carry-over from other donors' samples.

The J gene is TRBJ2-3, the V gene TRBV29-1, with 7 bases identical to TRBD1. Germline V gene sequence: CDR1 SQVTM, CDR2 ANQGSEA. The CDR3 sequence is 13 residues long. V gave up 4 bases and J gave up 4 bases; unmatched junction bases: 5. As DNA, the CDR3 is TGCAGCGTTGCCGGCCAGGGGGCAGATACGCAGTATTTT. Translating gives CSVAGQGADTQYF.

The gene calls are TRBV18 and TRBJ1-3; no reliable D call. Trimming stripped 5 bases from V and 5 bases from J, with 7 bases between. The CDR3 consists of 12 residues. Germline V gives CDR1 KGHSH, CDR2 LQKENI. The CDR3 is CASSTSRNTIYF. CDR3 nucleotide sequence: TGTGCCAGCTCAACAAGTCGAAACACCATATATTTT. The whole variable domain, filled in from reference TRBV18 and TRBJ1-3, reads NAGVMQNPRHLVRRRGQEARLRCSPMKGHSHVYWYRQLPEEGLKFMVYLQKENIIDESGMPKERFSAEFPKEGPSILRIQQVVRGDSAAYFCASSTSRNTIYFGEGSWLTVV.

The CDR3 is CASSAHSGAGTDTQYF. The CDR3 coding sequence is TGTGCCAGTAGTGCTCATAGCGGGGCGGGGACAGATACGCAGTATTTT. The rearrangement uses TRBV19 and TRBJ2-3, with 8 bases matching TRBD2. The ends lost 5 bases at V and 3 bases at J; junction bases unmatched: 10. The CDR3 spans 16 residues. Germline V gives CDR1 LNHDA, CDR2 SQIVND (reference sequence).

This clone occurred a few times. The chain joins TRBV18 to TRBJ1-1, with TRBD1 as a possible D gene (6 bases). Trimming shortened V by 3 bases and J by 4 bases, and 15 bases separated the two germline ends. This CDR3 region has 15 residues. The germline V gene has CDR1 KGHSH and CDR2 LQKENI. CDR3 DNA: TGTGCCAGCTCACCCACGGGGGCGAGGACCACTGAAGCTTTCTTT. Encoded protein: CASSPTGARTTEAFF.

The chain carries TRBV2 and TRBJ1-2, with D possibly being TRBD1 (5 bases). The V gene lost 7 bases and the J gene lost 5 bases, with 11 bases spanning the gap. Germline-derived CDR1 and CDR2 are SNHLY and FYNNEI. The CDR3 is made up of 12 amino acids. The CDR3 reads CASTGRSYGYTF. Written as DNA, the CDR3 is TGTGCCAGCACGGGACGGTCATATGGCTACACCTTC.

CDR3 nucleotides: TGTGCCAGCAGTTTAGACCCCAGCGGTACGCAGTATTTT. It yields the protein CASSLDPSGTQYF. The chain combines TRBV27 with TRBJ2-3; D possibly corresponds to TRBD2 (5 bases). The CDR3 totals 13 residues. V lost 2 bases to trimming and J lost 8 bases, with 11 bases between them. Germline loops: CDR1 MNHEY, CDR2 SMNVEV (reference sequence).

The chain joins TRBV5-6 to TRBJ1-6; D call uncertain. Per germline, CDR1 SGHDT and CDR2 YYEEEE. The V end was cut by 0 bases, the J end by 6 bases, with 4 bases between. The CDR3 consists of 13 residues. This CDR3 reads CASSLGRNSPLHF. Here the CDR3 DNA reads TGTGCCAGCAGCTTGGGTCGTAATTCACCCCTCCACTTT.

This clone was observed a few times. The chain combines TRBV11-2 with TRBJ2-1, with D possibly called TRBD1 or TRBD2 (6 bases each). Trimming took 0 bases from V and 2 from J, leaving 8 bases between them. There are 15 residues in the CDR3. Germline CDR1 reads SGHAT; CDR2 reads FQNNGV. The CDR3 DNA reads as TGTGCCAGCAGCTTAGACGGGGGCGCCTACAATGAGCAGTTCTTC. Its protein is CASSLDGGAYNEQFF.

V gene TRBV29-1 combines with J gene TRBJ2-1, with 13 bases that match TRBD2. The V and J ends lost 4 bases and 7 bases, in that order; junction bases with no gene match: 1. This CDR3 is 13 amino acids long. Germline CDR1 and CDR2: SQVTM and ANQGSEA. The CDR3 region is CSVGTSGGNEQFF. The DNA of the CDR3 is TGCAGCGTTGGGACTAGCGGGGGTAATGAGCAGTTCTTC.

V and J are TRBV5-1 and TRBJ1-2, with no clear D. CDR1 and CDR2 from the germline V gene are SGHRS and YFSETQ. The CDR3 loop spans 13 amino acids. V lost 4 bases and J lost 3, with 10 bases in between. The chain's CDR3 is CASSVDGDYGYTF. CDR3 sequence (DNA): TGCGCCAGCAGCGTGGACGGGGACTATGGCTACACCTTC.

This clone was seen a few times. The rearrangement links TRBV18 to TRBJ1-5; D gene uncertain. The CDR3 has 14 residues. Looked up from germline, CDR1 is KGHSH and CDR2 is LQKENI. Trimming took off 3 bases at V and 0 bases at J, with 6 bases between the two ends. The CDR3: CASSPDGSNQPQHF. The DNA for the CDR3 is TGTGCCAGCTCACCCGACGGTAGCAATCAGCCCCAGCATTTT.

The V and J genes are TRBV5-1 and TRBJ2-3; D possibly uses TRBD1 or TRBD2 (5 bases each). With 0 bases removed from V and 6 bases from J, the gap between germline ends came to 14 bases. Germline assignment: CDR1 SGHRS and CDR2 YFSETQ. The length of the CDR3 is 15 residues. CDR3: CASSLGGTVSDTQYF. The CDR3 coding sequence is TGCGCCAGCAGCTTGGGGGGGACCGTGAGCGATACGCAGTATTTT.

Turning to this clone: Other nucleotide sequences in the sample specify the same CDR3. The chain recombines TRBV7-2 with TRBJ2-5; D gene unclear. CDR3 length: 12 amino acids. Germline CDR1 is SGHTA and CDR2 is FQGNSA. Deletions cut 5 bases from V and 5 bases from J, with 9 bases between. DNA for the CDR3: TGTGCCAGCAGCCCGGCTCGGGAGACCCAGTACTTC. Residues: CASSPARETQYF.

V and J are TRBV7-3 and TRBJ2-1; 7 nucleotides match TRBD2. With 1 base clipped from V and 0 bases from J, the junction kept 3 bases outside the gene matches. The CDR3 contains 16 residues. In germline, CDR1 is SGHTA, CDR2 FQGTGA. The CDR3 is CASSLSLADSYNEQFF. As DNA, the CDR3 is TGTGCCAGCAGCTTAAGCCTAGCGGACTCCTACAATGAGCAGTTCTTC.

This chain joins TRBV15 and TRBJ2-3; the D gene is possibly TRBD1 (5 bases). The CDR3 totals 14 residues. With 1 base removed from V and 6 bases from J, the gap between germline ends came to 11 bases. Germline loops: CDR1 LNHNV, CDR2 YYDKDF (reference sequence). The CDR3 DNA reads as TGTGCCACCAGCAGAGGTCCCGCAGGGGATACGCAGTATTTT. This gives the protein CATSRGPAGDTQYF.

CDR3 in DNA: TGCGCCAGTGGACAGGGGCTCGAGCAGTACTTC. Translated, it gives CASGQGLEQYF. The chain carries TRBV10-1 and TRBJ2-7; 9 bases line up with TRBD1. The CDR3 is 11 residues long. V was clipped by 9 bases and J by 6 bases; unmatched bases: 3. From germline, CDR1 is WNHNN and CDR2 SYGVQD (reference sequence).

Turning to this clone: This CDR3 is also generated by other DNA sequences in the sample. V usage is TRBV18 and J usage is TRBJ2-3; a weak D match, TRBD1 (5 bases). Germline CDR1 KGHSH, CDR2 LQKENI. Deletions cut 1 base from V and 2 bases from J, with 10 bases between. The CDR3 spans 15 residues. CDR3 loop: CASSPQSGSTDTQYF. The CDR3 nucleotides are TGTGCCAGCTCACCACAGTCAGGGTCCACAGATACGCAGTATTTT. Using reference TRBV18 and TRBJ2-3 for the parts outside the CDR3, the full variable domain is NAGVMQNPRHLVRRRGQEARLRCSPMKGHSHVYWYRQLPEEGLKFMVYLQKENIIDESGMPKERFSAEFPKEGPSILRIQQVVRGDSAAYFCASSPQSGSTDTQYFGPGTRLTVL.

V and J are TRBV10-3 and TRBJ2-7, with a tentative D call TRBD2 (5 bases). The CDR3 spans 18 residues. V was shortened by 2 bases and J by 5 bases, with 25 bases between the two germline ends. Germline V gene data show CDR1 as ENHRY and CDR2 as SYGVKD. The CDR3 DNA reads as TGTGCCATCAGTGAGATGTCCGGGAACGAGGCGTATTACCACGAGCAGTACTTC. Amino acids: CAISEMSGNEAYYHEQYF.

The chain has TRBV7-8 and TRBJ2-7; D is tentatively TRBD1 or TRBD2 (6 bases each). V lost 1 base and J lost 7, with 20 bases in between. The germline CDR1 and CDR2 sequences are SGHVS and FQNEAQ. The CDR3 sequence is 16 residues long. The CDR3 loop is CASSLVAGHSTGEQYF. For the CDR3, the DNA is TGTGCCAGCAGCTTAGTTGCGGGACACTCAACTGGGGAGCAGTACTTC.

The genes are TRBV12-5 and TRBJ2-3; D may match TRBD1 or TRBD2 (6 bases each). This CDR3 has 13 residues. Germline V lookup: CDR1 LGHNT, CDR2 FRNRAP. Trimming stripped 4 bases from V and 5 bases from J, with 10 bases between. CDR3 in amino acids: CASGSQGGDTQYF. DNA of the CDR3: TGTGCTAGTGGTTCACAGGGAGGAGATACGCAGTATTTT.

This sequence joins TRBV28 and TRBJ2-7; D ambiguous. Trimming took 6 bases from V and 0 from J, leaving 9 bases between them. The CDR3 runs 13 residues. In germline, CDR1 is MDHEN, CDR2 SYDVKM. The CDR3: CASRLIPSYEQYF. The CDR3 region has the DNA TGTGCCAGCAGACTCATCCCCTCCTACGAGCAGTACTTC.

The chain carries TRBV5-8 and TRBJ2-4; 9 nucleotides match TRBD1. CDR3 length: 17 residues. Trimming took 0 bases from V and 3 from J; bases not matched to a gene: 7. The germline V gene encodes CDR1 SGHTS and CDR2 YDEGEE. Written as DNA, the CDR3 is TGTGCCAGCAGCTTGGAAGGACAGGGGAGAGGCAAAAACATTCAGTACTTC. This gives the protein CASSLEGQGRGKNIQYF.

This chain joins TRBV10-3 and TRBJ1-4, with D tentatively TRBD1 (5 bases). The V and J ends lost 6 bases and 8 bases respectively, with 10 bases between them. This CDR3 contains 12 residues. In germline, CDR1 is ENHRY, CDR2 SYGVKD. Written as DNA, the CDR3 is TGTGCCATCAGCCTCAGGGCCGAAAAACTGTTTTTT. The encoded protein is CAISLRAEKLFF.

The rearrangement joins TRBV6-1 to TRBJ2-7; D is unresolved. V was trimmed by 3 bases and J by 3 bases, leaving 6 bases between them. The CDR3 loop spans 12 amino acids. Germline V CDR1 and CDR2: MNHNS, SASEGT. The CDR3 DNA reads as TGTGCCAGCAGTGAGAGCAGCTACGAGCAGTACTTC. Translation: CASSESSYEQYF.

The chain couples TRBV10-3 to TRBJ2-2; TRBD1 matches 7 bases. The CDR3 consists of 15 residues. Germline V lookup: CDR1 ENHRY, CDR2 SYGVKD. After removal of 6 bases from V and 0 bases from J, the junction contained 4 bases not matched to a gene. CDR3 sequence: CAIRPTGANTGELFF. The CDR3 nucleotides read TGTGCCATCAGGCCCACAGGGGCGAACACCGGGGAGCTGTTTTTT.

The chain carries TRBV27 and TRBJ2-1, with 12 nucleotides matching TRBD2. Germline CDR1 is MNHEY and CDR2 is SMNVEV (reference sequence). The V gene end was trimmed by 5 bases and the J gene end by 7 bases; junction bases not matched to a gene: 6. The CDR3 consists of 15 residues. CDR3 nucleotides: TGTGCCAGCAGTCTCCGGACTAGCGGGATGAATGAGCAGTTCTTC. It translates to CASSLRTSGMNEQFF.